This T cell receptor (beta chain) comes out of a study of identical twins. V gave up 6 bases and J gave up 5 bases; unmatched junction bases: 6. Germline CDR1 MNHNS, CDR2 SASEGT. CDR3 length: 13 residues. TCRdb fed the 5' RACE reads into MiXCR, producing one record per CDR3 protein. The sample lists some 900,000 distinct CDR3 sequences; roughly an eighth were seen once. Of note for this clonotype: Its antigen is as yet unknown.

Findings of the study overall: Cross-sectional statistical analysis was relied on for the conclusions, without the same donors being followed. Twins shared out-of-frame alpha sequences with excess low generation probability. Within beta out-of-frame sequences, the excess sharing observed between twins was weaker.

The sample was also reused in another study, on yellow fever vaccine responses in identical twins.

This chain links TRBV6-1 with TRBJ1-2; TRBD1 matches 7 bases. Sequenced input: PBMCs. The clonotype comes from a woman aged 18-29 years in good health. For the CDR3, the DNA is TGTGCCAGCAGAGCCGGGACAGCTTATGGCTACACCTTC. This codes for CASRAGTAYGYTF.